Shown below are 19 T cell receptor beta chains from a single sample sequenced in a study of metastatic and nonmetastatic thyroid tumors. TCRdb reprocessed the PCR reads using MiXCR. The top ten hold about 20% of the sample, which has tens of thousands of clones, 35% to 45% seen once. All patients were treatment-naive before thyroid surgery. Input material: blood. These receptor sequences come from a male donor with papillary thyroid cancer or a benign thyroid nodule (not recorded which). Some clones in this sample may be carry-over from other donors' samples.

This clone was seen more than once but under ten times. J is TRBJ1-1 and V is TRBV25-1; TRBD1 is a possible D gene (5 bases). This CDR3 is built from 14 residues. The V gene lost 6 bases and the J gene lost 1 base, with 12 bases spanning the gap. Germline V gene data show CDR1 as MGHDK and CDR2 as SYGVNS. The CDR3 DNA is TGTGCCAGCAGCAACCAGGGCCCGAACACTGAAGCTTTCTTT. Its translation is CASSNQGPNTEAFF.

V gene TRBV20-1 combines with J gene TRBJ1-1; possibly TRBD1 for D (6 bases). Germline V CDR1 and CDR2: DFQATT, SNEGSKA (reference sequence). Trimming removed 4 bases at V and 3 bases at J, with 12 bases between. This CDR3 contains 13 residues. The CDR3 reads CSAKQRGDTEAFF. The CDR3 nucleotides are TGCAGTGCTAAACAGAGGGGGGACACTGAAGCTTTCTTT.

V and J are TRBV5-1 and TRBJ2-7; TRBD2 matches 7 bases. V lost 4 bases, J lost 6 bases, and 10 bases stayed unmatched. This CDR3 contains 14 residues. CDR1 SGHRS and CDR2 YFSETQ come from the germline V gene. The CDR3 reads CASSRGDPRPEQYF. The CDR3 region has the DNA TGCGCCAGCAGCCGGGGGGACCCAAGACCCGAGCAGTACTTC.

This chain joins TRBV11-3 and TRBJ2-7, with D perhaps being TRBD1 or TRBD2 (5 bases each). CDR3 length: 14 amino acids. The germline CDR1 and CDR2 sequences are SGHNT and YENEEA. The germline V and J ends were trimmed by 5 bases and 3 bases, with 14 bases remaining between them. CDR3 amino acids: CASSPRDAVYEQYF. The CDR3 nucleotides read TGTGCCAGCAGCCCCCGGGACGCTGTCTACGAGCAGTACTTC.

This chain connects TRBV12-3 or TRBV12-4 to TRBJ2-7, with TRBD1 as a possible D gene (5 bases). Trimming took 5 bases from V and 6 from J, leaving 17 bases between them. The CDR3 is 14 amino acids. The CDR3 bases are TGTGCCAGCAGTCCTGGGGCCTCCATTGTCGAGCAGTACTTC. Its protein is CASSPGASIVEQYF.

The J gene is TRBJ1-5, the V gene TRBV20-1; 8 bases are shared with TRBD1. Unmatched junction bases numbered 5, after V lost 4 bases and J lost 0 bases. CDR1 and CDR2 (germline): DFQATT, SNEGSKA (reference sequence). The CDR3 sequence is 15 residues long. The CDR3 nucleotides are TGCAGTGCTAAAAGGACAGGGAATAGCAATCAGCCCCAGCATTTT. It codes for CSAKRTGNSNQPQHF.

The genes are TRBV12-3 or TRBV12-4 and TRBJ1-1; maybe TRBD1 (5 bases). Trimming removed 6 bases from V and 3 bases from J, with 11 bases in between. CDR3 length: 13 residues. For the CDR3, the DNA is TGTGCCAGCAGCCTAGACAGATACACTGAAGCTTTCTTT. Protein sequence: CASSLDRYTEAFF.

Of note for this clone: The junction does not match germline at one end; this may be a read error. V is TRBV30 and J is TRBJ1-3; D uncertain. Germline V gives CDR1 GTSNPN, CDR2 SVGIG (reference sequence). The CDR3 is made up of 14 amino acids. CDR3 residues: CAWSVQWSGNTIYF. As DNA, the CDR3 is TGCGCCTGGAGTGTCCAATGGTCTGGAAACACCATATATTTT. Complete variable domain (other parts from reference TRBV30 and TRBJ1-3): SQTIHQWPATLVQPVGSPLSLECTVEGTSNPNLYWYRQAAGRGLQLLFYSVGIGQISSEVPQNLSASRPQDRQFILSSKKLLLSDSGFYLCAWSVQWSGNTIYFGEGSWLTVV.

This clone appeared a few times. Here the CDR3 DNA reads TGCAGTGCTAGCCTCCTCCTGACTAGCGGGGGGATGGAGACCCAGTACTTC. It translates to CSASLLLTSGGMETQYF. This sequence joins TRBV20-1 and TRBJ2-5; 13 bases agree with TRBD2. Per germline, CDR1 DFQATT and CDR2 SNEGSKA (reference sequence). The CDR3 loop spans 17 amino acids. Trimming at V came to 3 bases and at J to 5 bases, leaving 12 bases not matched to a gene.

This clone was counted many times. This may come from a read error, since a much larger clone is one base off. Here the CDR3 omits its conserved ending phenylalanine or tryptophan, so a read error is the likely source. DNA for the CDR3: TGTGCCAGCCCCGGCGTTAGGGCCAGCTCCCCCGAGCAGTACCTC. Translation gives CASPGVRASSPEQYL. The chain links TRBV28 to TRBJ2-7; D is ambiguous. The CDR3 has 15 residues. V lost 8 bases and J lost 6, with 23 bases in between. Germline CDR1 reads MDHEN; CDR2 reads SYDVKM.

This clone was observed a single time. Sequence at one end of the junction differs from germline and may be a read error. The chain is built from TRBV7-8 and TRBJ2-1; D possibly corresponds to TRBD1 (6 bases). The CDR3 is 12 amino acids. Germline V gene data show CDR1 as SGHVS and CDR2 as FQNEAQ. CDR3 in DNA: TGTGCCAGCAGCTTATCCTCCTCACCACAGGGTTTC. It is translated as CASSLSSSPQGF. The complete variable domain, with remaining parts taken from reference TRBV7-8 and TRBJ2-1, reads GAGVSQSPRYKVAKRGQDVALRCDPISGHVSLFWYQQALGQGPEFLTYFQNEAQLDKSGLPSDRFFAERPEGSVSTLKIQRTQQEDSAVYLCASSLSSSPQGFGPGTRLTVL.

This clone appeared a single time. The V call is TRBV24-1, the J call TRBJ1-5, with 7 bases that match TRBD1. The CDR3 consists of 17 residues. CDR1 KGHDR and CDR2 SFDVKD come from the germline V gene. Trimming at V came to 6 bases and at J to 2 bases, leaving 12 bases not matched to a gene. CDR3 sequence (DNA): TGTGCCACCAGTAACTCAGGGGGGCCCTTGGGCAATCAGCCCCAGCATTTT. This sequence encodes CATSNSGGPLGNQPQHF.

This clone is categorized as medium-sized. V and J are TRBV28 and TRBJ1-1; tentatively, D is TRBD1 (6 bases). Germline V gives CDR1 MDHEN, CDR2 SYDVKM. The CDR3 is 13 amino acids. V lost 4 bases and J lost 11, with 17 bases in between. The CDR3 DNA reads TGTGCCAGCAGTTCCGGGACACCCCTTGCTGCTTTCTTT. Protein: CASSSGTPLAAFF. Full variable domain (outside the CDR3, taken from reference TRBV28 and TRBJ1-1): DVKVTQSSRYLVKRTGEKVFLECVQDMDHENMFWYRQDPGLGLRLIYFSYDVKMKEKGDIPEGYSVSREKKERFSLILESASTNQTSMYLCASSSGTPLAAFFGQGTRLTVV.

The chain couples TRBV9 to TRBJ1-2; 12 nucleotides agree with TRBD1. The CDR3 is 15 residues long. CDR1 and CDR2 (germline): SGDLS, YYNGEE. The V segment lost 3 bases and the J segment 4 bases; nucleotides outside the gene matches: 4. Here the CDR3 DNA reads TGTGCCAGCAGCGGGGACAGGGGGCCTTCCTATGGCTACACCTTC. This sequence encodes CASSGDRGPSYGYTF.

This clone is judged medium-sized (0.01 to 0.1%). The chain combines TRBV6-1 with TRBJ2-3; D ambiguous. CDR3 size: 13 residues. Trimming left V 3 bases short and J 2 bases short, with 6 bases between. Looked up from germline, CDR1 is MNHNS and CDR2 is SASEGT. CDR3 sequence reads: CASSETFTDTQYF. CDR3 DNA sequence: TGTGCCAGCAGTGAGACATTCACAGATACGCAGTATTTT.

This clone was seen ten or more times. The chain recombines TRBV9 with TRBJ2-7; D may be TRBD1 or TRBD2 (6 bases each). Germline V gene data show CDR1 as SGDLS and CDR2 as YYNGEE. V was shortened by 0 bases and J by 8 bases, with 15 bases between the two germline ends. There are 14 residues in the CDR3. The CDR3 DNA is TGTGCCAGCAGCGTAGCTAGTGGCGGGGACAAGCAGTACTTC. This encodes CASSVASGGDKQYF.

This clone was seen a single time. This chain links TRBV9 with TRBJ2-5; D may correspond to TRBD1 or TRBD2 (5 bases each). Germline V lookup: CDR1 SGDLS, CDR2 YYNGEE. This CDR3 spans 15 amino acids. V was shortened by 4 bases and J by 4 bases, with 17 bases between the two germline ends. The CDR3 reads CASSRDADPGETQYF. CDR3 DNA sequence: TGTGCCAGCAGCCGGGACGCCGACCCGGGAGAGACCCAGTACTTC. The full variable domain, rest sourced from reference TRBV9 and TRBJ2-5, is DSGVTQTPKHLITATGQRVTLRCSPRSGDLSVYWYQQSLDQGLQFLIQYYNGEERAKGNILERFSAQQFPDLHSELNLSSLELGDSALYFCASSRDADPGETQYFGPGTRLLVL.

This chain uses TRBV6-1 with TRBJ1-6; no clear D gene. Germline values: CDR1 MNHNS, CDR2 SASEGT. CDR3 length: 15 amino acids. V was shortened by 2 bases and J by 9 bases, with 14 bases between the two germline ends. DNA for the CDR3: TGTGCCAGCAGTGAATTCGGTCAGGAGAGTTCACCCCTCCACTTT. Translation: CASSEFGQESSPLHF.

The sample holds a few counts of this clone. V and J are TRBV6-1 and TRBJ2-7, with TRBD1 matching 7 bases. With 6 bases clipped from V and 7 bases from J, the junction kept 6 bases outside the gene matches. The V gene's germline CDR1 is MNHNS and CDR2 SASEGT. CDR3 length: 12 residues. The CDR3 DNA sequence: TGTGCCAGCAGCTACACAGGGGATGAGCAGTACTTC. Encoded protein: CASSYTGDEQYF.